This T cell receptor (beta chain) was retrieved from a study of early T cells in non-severe SARS-CoV-2 infection. Turning to the study itself: The chains were unpaired, and the sequenced material was bulk RNA from unsorted whole blood.

This clonotype was recorded at least ten times. Losses at the gene ends were 0 bases for V and 7 bases for J; bases not matched to a gene: 12. This CDR3 is built from 17 residues. Germline V gene sequence: CDR1 LNHNV, CDR2 YYDKDF (reference sequence). In the library, individual cDNA molecules carried attached unique molecular identifiers. TCRdb reanalysed the 5' RACE reads using MiXCR and keeps one entry per CDR3 protein. The table has tens of thousands of distinct CDR3 sequences, approximately 4.5% seen once; the top ten hold more than 7%. This chain links TRBV15 with TRBJ1-2; TRBD1 matches at 9 bases. The sequenced sample was whole blood. The receptor was isolated from an adult who was a healthcare worker with PCR-confirmed SARS-CoV-2 infection or an uninfected control (not recorded which). The CDR3 DNA reads TGTGCCACCAGCAGAGATGGGGCCGGGACAGGGATTTCTGGCTACACCTTC. It codes for CATSRDGAGTGISGYTF.